The 21 T cell receptor beta chains below were found in one sample sequenced in a study of blood T cells in healthy people across ages. It was with a sample-barcoded 5' primer and a J-beta primer mix that a second PCR of about 6 to 12 cycles was run. TCRdb re-derived calls from the 5' RACE reads in MiXCR, one entry per CDR3 protein. This repertoire shows 600,000 to 850,000 distinct CDR3 sequences, 25% found once; its top ten account for around 9.2%. These records were also assigned to another study, of T cells of mothers and their children.

The specimen sequenced was blood. Receptor source: a boy younger than 18 in good health.

V gene TRBV4-1 combines with J gene TRBJ2-2; TRBD2 agrees at 8 bases. The CDR3 runs to 17 residues. Germline trimming cut 5 bases from V and 3 bases from J; bases unmatched to any gene: 11. The V gene's germline CDR1 is MGHRA and CDR2 YSYEKL. The CDR3 sequence is CASSTPRETSDTGELFF. The CDR3 DNA is TGCGCCAGCAGCACGCCGAGGGAGACTAGCGACACCGGGGAGCTGTTTTTT.

The V and J genes are TRBV29-1 and TRBJ2-5; 9 positions match TRBD2. TRBJ2-1 matches the DNA end more closely, so the J call is doubtful. In germline, CDR1 is SQVTM, CDR2 ANQGSEA. CDR3 length: 17 amino acids. The chain's CDR3 is CSAAGTQSGRNYNEQFF. CDR3 DNA: TGCAGCGCGGCCGGGACACAGAGCGGGAGGAACTACAATGAGCAGTTCTTC.

The chain combines TRBV12-3 or TRBV12-4 with TRBJ1-3; D uncertain. The V and J ends lost 10 bases and 1 base respectively, with 8 bases between them. This CDR3 is 12 amino acids long. The CDR3 region is CATGSSGNTIYF. As DNA, the CDR3 is TGTGCCACCGGATCTTCTGGAAACACCATATATTTT.

J is TRBJ1-2 and V is TRBV15, with D possibly matching TRBD1 (6 bases). This CDR3 is built from 16 residues. Trimming left V 0 bases short and J 5 bases short, with 16 bases between. Looked up from germline, CDR1 is LNHNV and CDR2 is YYDKDF (reference sequence). This CDR3 reads CATSRDLGTGPYGYTF. In nucleotides, the CDR3 is TGTGCCACCAGCAGAGATCTTGGAACAGGGCCATATGGCTACACCTTC. The entire variable domain, with the rest obtained from reference TRBV15 and TRBJ1-2, is as follows: DAMVIQNPRYQVTQFGKPVTLSCSQTLNHNVMYWYQQKSSQAPKLLFHYYDKDFNNEADTPDNFQSRRPNTSFCFLDIRSPGLGDTAMYLCATSRDLGTGPYGYTFGSGTRLTVV.

This clonotype turned up a few times. The chain employs TRBV12-3 or TRBV12-4 and TRBJ2-5; a weak D match, TRBD1 (5 bases). The ends were cut back, 0 bases at V and 4 bases at J, with 12 bases in the middle. The CDR3 runs to 15 residues. CDR3 residues: CASSLARKGPETQYF. CDR3 sequence (DNA): TGTGCCAGCAGTTTAGCAAGAAAGGGGCCAGAGACCCAGTACTTC.

This chain connects TRBV7-6 to TRBJ1-3; D gene uncertain. V was trimmed by 1 base and J by 3 bases, leaving 19 bases between them. The germline V gene encodes CDR1 SGHVS and CDR2 FNYEAQ. CDR3 length: 18 residues. In nucleotides, the CDR3 is TGTGCCAGCAGCTTAGTATCCCGACCACAGCTAATTGGAAACACCATATATTTT. Protein sequence: CASSLVSRPQLIGNTIYF.

The CDR3 spells CASSSISGSNYEQYF. The CDR3 coding sequence is TGTGCCAGCAGCTCCATTAGCGGGAGCAACTACGAGCAGTACTTC. This chain connects TRBV7-2 to TRBJ2-7; TRBD2 agrees at 9 bases. With 4 bases clipped from V and 3 bases from J, the junction kept 7 bases outside the gene matches. The CDR3 is 15 amino acids. Per the germline V gene, CDR1 is SGHTA and CDR2 is FQGNSA.

Only a few counts were recorded for this clonotype. The chain links TRBV5-1 to TRBJ2-3, with D possibly matching TRBD2 (5 bases). The V end was cut by 0 bases, the J end by 2 bases, with 10 bases between. The germline V gene has CDR1 SGHRS and CDR2 YFSETQ. The length of the CDR3 is 15 residues. DNA of the CDR3: TGCGCCAGCAGCTTGGACGTCGGGGACACAGATACGCAGTATTTT. Its translation: CASSLDVGDTDTQYF.

This clonotype was counted a few times. The rearrangement joins TRBV29-1 to TRBJ2-7, with TRBD2 as a possible D gene (6 bases). Germline V gene data show CDR1 as SQVTM and CDR2 as ANQGSEA. V was shortened by 7 bases and J by 3 bases, with 10 bases between the two germline ends. This CDR3 comprises 11 residues. The CDR3 coding sequence is TGCAGCGACCGACTAGTCTACGAGCAGTACTTC. Translating it yields CSDRLVYEQYF.

Only a few counts were recorded for this clonotype. The V and J genes are TRBV7-6 and TRBJ1-5; D is undetermined. This CDR3 has 16 residues. V lost 0 bases and J lost 7, with 16 bases in between. Germline CDR1 and CDR2: SGHVS and FNYEAQ. The CDR3 is CASSLAPAPQDQPQHF. CDR3 nucleotides: TGTGCCAGCAGCTTAGCCCCCGCGCCGCAAGACCAGCCCCAGCATTTT.

This clonotype has just a few counts. The chain uses TRBV20-1 and TRBJ2-5, with 8 bases matching TRBD1. Germline lookup yields CDR1 DFQATT and CDR2 SNEGSKA (reference sequence). The CDR3 sequence is 16 residues long. Trimming cost V 0 bases and J 0 bases; bases outside gene matches: 6. CDR3 nucleotide sequence: TGCAGTGCTAGAGACAGGGACAGGACGTACCAAGAGACCCAGTACTTC. It translates to CSARDRDRTYQETQYF.

This clonotype was recorded at least ten times. The rearrangement uses TRBV9 and TRBJ2-5, with D unclear. V lost 2 bases and J 5 bases, leaving 7 bases between the germline ends. The germline gives CDR1 SGDLS, CDR2 YYNGEE. The CDR3 covers 12 residues. The CDR3 DNA reads TGTGCCAGCAGCGTCGGTGGGGAGACCCAGTACTTC. It is translated as CASSVGGETQYF.

This chain joins TRBV27 and TRBJ2-1; maybe TRBD2 (5 bases). The CDR3 length is 15 residues. Germline CDR1 MNHEY, CDR2 SMNVEV (reference sequence). Trimming cost V 5 bases and J 0 bases, with 11 bases left between them. The CDR3 sequence is CASSLPRASYNEQFF. The CDR3, as DNA: TGTGCCAGCAGTCTCCCGAGGGCCTCCTACAATGAGCAGTTCTTC.

V usage is TRBV28 and J usage is TRBJ2-5; 10 nucleotides align to TRBD2. The germline V gene has CDR1 MDHEN and CDR2 SYDVKM. V lost 5 bases to trimming and J lost 1 base; unmatched junction nucleotides: 7. The CDR3 runs 16 residues. CDR3 amino acids: CASSREREGPQETQYF. The CDR3, as DNA: TGTGCCAGCAGTCGTGAGCGGGAGGGCCCCCAAGAGACCCAGTACTTC.

This clonotype was counted a few times. This chain connects TRBV4-1 to TRBJ2-1; 7 nucleotides agree with TRBD1. The J call is in doubt because the DNA end fits TRBJ2-7 better. The CDR3 length is 13 residues. CDR1 MGHRA and CDR2 YSYEKL come from the germline V gene. CDR3 sequence: CASSQTGLYEQYF. The CDR3, as DNA: TGCGCCAGCAGCCAGACAGGGCTCTACGAGCAGTACTTC.

This clonotype has just a few counts. The chain couples TRBV20-1 to TRBJ2-5, with unresolved D. Germline CDR1 is DFQATT and CDR2 is SNEGSKA (reference sequence). There are 14 residues in the CDR3. The V gene lost 6 bases and the J gene lost 5 bases, with 19 bases spanning the gap. The CDR3, as DNA: TGCAGTGCCTCCGGGTCCTCAACCCCCGAGACCCAGTACTTC. Translated: CSASGSSTPETQYF.

CDR3 DNA sequence: TGTGCCAGCAGCTCCTGGGGGGGGATTGAGCAGTTCTTC. Amino acid sequence: CASSSWGGIEQFF. V gene TRBV9 combines with J gene TRBJ2-1; 7 positions match TRBD2. The J segment lost 9 bases and the V segment lost 4 bases, leaving 7 bases of the junction unmatched. The length of the CDR3 is 13 residues. Germline values: CDR1 SGDLS, CDR2 YYNGEE.

The sample holds a few counts of this clonotype. One end of the junction varies from germline; a read error may be responsible. This sequence joins TRBV18 and TRBJ2-3; D is uncertain. Germline CDR1 is KGHSH and CDR2 is LQKENI. The CDR3 length is 11 residues. CDR3 nucleotide sequence: TGTGCCAGCACACCATCGGATACGCAGTATTTT. Translated, it gives CASTPSDTQYF.

This clonotype has just a few counts. This chain uses TRBV7-2 with TRBJ2-5; 8 positions match TRBD2. CDR1 and CDR2 (germline): SGHTA, FQGNSA. V shed 0 bases and J 2 bases; nucleotides not matched to a gene: 8. CDR3 size: 17 residues. The CDR3: CASSLAVRAGGQETQYF. DNA of the CDR3: TGTGCCAGCAGCTTAGCCGTTCGTGCGGGGGGTCAAGAGACCCAGTACTTC.

Many counts were recorded for this clonotype. The chain is built from TRBV29-1 and TRBJ2-4; 7 positions match TRBD1. CDR1 and CDR2 (germline): SQVTM, ANQGSEA. The trim removed 6 bases at V and 6 bases at J, leaving 8 bases unmatched. The CDR3 covers 13 residues. The chain's CDR3 is CSVPGQDGNIQYF. The CDR3 nucleotides are TGCAGCGTACCCGGACAGGACGGAAACATTCAGTACTTC.

The chain employs TRBV10-3 and TRBJ2-5; no clear D. V lost 4 bases and J lost 5, with 17 bases in between. This CDR3 has 15 residues. Germline V gene lookup returns CDR1 ENHRY and CDR2 SYGVKD. CDR3 in DNA: TGTGCCATCAGTGCTAACAGCCCCCCCCCTGAGACCCAGTACTTC. Amino acid sequence: CAISANSPPPETQYF.